The 6 T cell receptor beta chains in this list originate from one sample, sequenced in a study of T cells expressing NK-cell markers. TCRdb re-analyzed the 5' RACE reads; it lists each CDR3 protein once, without DNA. The table lists more than 400,000 distinct CDR3 sequences. Material: blood T cells: a sorted CD56 or NKG2C T cell subset, CD4+ or CD8+ T cells, or bulk PBMC T cells (not recorded which). The receptors derive from a woman aged 18 to 75 in good health.

This chain uses TRBV10-3 with TRBJ2-1; TCRdb gives TRBD2 as the D gene, but with no DNA this cannot be confirmed. CDR1 is ENHRY and CDR2 is SYGVKD in the germline V gene. CDR3 length: 15 residues. The CDR3: CAISGASGSGNEQFF.

This chain uses TRBV2 with TRBJ1-3; the D call from TCRdb, TRBD1, cannot be confirmed without DNA. The V gene's germline CDR1 is SNHLY and CDR2 FYNNEI. The CDR3 covers 15 residues. The CDR3 reads CASSGQGPRGNTIYF.

The CDR3 protein is CASTGAVPNYGYTF. The chain employs TRBV19 and TRBJ1-2; absent DNA, TCRdb's TRBD1 call cannot be checked. Germline V lookup: CDR1 LNHDA, CDR2 SQIVND (reference sequence). This CDR3 spans 14 amino acids.

The chain uses TRBV4-3 and TRBJ2-1; the D gene TCRdb calls, TRBD1, cannot be checked with no DNA. Germline lookup yields CDR1 LGHNA and CDR2 YSLEER. This CDR3 is built from 15 residues. CDR3 amino acids: CASSHGTGENNEQFF.

The chain couples TRBV6-2 or TRBV6-3 to TRBJ1-4. CDR3 length equals 13 residues. Germline loops: CDR1 MNHEY, CDR2 SVGEGT. CDR3 region: CASSYGGGEKLFF.

This chain uses TRBV7-6 with TRBJ2-7. Germline V CDR1 and CDR2: SGHVS, FNYEAQ. The CDR3 spans 13 residues. This CDR3 is CASSLAGVREQYF.